This TCR beta chain comes out of a study of cytomegalovirus exposure and HLA in healthy donors. The primer mix had 60 Vbeta and 13 Jbeta primers. Here immunoSEQ multiplex PCR was the method, and the copy in TCRdb shows in-frame clones only, minus some. Altogether 150,000 to 200,000 clones are present, roughly 80% being singletons, with the ten largest covering around 2.1%. On this clone itself: Its antigen is not identified.

Study observations and caveats: Most TCR sequences were rare, but some public TCRs occurred in many donors.

At sampling all donors were nominally healthy, likely with unrecorded immune exposures. This CDR3 is built from 16 residues. From germline, CDR1 is KGHSH and CDR2 LQKENI. The junction had 6 bases not matched to a gene; V was cut back by 0 bases and J by 2 bases. The specimen sequenced was PBMCs. The chain recombines TRBV18 with TRBJ2-5, with TRBD2 identical over 7 bases. This receptor was identified in a female donor in good health and CMV-seronegative. The CDR3, as DNA: TGTGCCAGCTCACCACCAGGGCTAGCGGTACAAGAGACCCAGTACTTC. Protein sequence: CASSPPGLAVQETQYF.